This is a list of T cell receptor beta chains from one sample in a study of T cell repertoires in cytomegalovirus infection. TCRdb re-called the reads with MiXCR, one entry per CDR3 protein. The repertoire consists of hundreds of thousands of distinct CDR3 sequences, with more than 30% occurring once and the leading ten covering about a sixth. These receptors are not linked to any known antigen. Source: cultured PBMCs, taken from culture after CMV antigen stimulation. These receptor sequences come from a human donor in good health (CMV status not recorded). Some clones in this sample may be carry-over from other donors' samples. Each CDR3 is given with its conserved first and last residue. D genes are given only for firm matches. Not all rows give a size; the values are once, few, many and, for expanded clones, a class.

>TRBJ2-5|.|.|TRBV5-1
CASSLDLVQETQYF
TGCGCCAGCAGCTTGGATCTCGTCCAAGAGACCCAGTACTTC
>TRBJ1-6|.|.|TRBV6-2/TRBV6-3
CASSYRTANSPLHF
TGTGCCAGCAGTTACCGGACGGCGAATTCACCCCTCCACTTT
>TRBJ2-7|.|.|TRBV24-1
CATSDGSRSSYEQYF
TGTGCCACCAGTGACGGGTCCAGGAGCTCCTACGAGCAGTACTTC
>TRBJ1-1|few|.|TRBV7-8
CASSFTPTEGWNTEAFF
TGTGCCAGCAGCTTCACCCCCACAGAGGGTTGGAACACTGAAGCTTTCTTT
>TRBJ1-2|.|.|TRBV29-1
CSVGEGYTF
TGCAGCGTCGGGGAAGGCTACACCTTC
>TRBJ2-4|.|TRBD2|TRBV28
CASSLAGAGVKNIQYF
TGTGCCAGCAGTTTAGCGGGTGCGGGAGTCAAAAACATTCAGTACTTC
>TRBJ2-1|.|.|TRBV19
CASSTGAREQFF
TGTGCCAGTAGTACAGGGGCTCGTGAGCAGTTCTTC
>TRBJ2-1|.|.|TRBV7-3
CASSPYGADEQFF
TGTGCCAGCAGCCCTTACGGAGCCGATGAGCAGTTCTTC
>TRBJ2-5|.|.|TRBV7-2
CASSSSGAVQTQYF
TGTGCCAGCAGCTCCTCGGGAGCCGTGCAGACCCAGTACTTC
>TRBJ1-4|few|.|TRBV7-2
CASSLVGRPHEKLFF
TGTGCCAGCAGCTTAGTTGGCAGGCCGCATGAAAAACTGTTTTTT
>TRBJ2-1|.|TRBD1|TRBV5-1
CASSSGQTSYNEQFF
TGCGCCAGCAGCTCGGGACAGACCTCCTACAATGAGCAGTTCTTC
>TRBJ2-1|.|.|TRBV12-3/TRBV12-4
CASSLALGPYNEQFF
TGTGCCAGCAGTTTAGCGCTGGGACCTTACAATGAGCAGTTCTTC
>TRBJ2-7|few|TRBD1|TRBV19
CASSKTGFYEQYF
TGTGCCAGTAGTAAGACAGGGTTCTACGAGCAGTACTTC
>TRBJ2-5|.|TRBD2|TRBV11-1
CASSLGTSGKQETQYF
TGTGCCAGCAGCTTGGGGACTAGCGGGAAACAAGAGACCCAGTACTTC
>TRBJ1-1|once|TRBD1|TRBV19
CASTTGGPEAFF
TGTGCCAGTACCACAGGGGGGCCTGAAGCTTTCTTT
>TRBJ1-1|.|.|TRBV4-1
CASSQRRGRLNTEAFF
TGCGCCAGCAGCCAACGAAGGGGACGGTTGAACACTGAAGCTTTCTTT
>TRBJ2-1|.|TRBD1|TRBV7-2
CASTKIVGGQGANEQFF
TGTGCCAGCACCAAAATAGTGGGCGGACAGGGGGCTAATGAGCAGTTCTTC
>TRBJ2-5|once|.|TRBV27
CASSFSGFGETQYF
TGTGCCAGCAGTTTTTCTGGGTTTGGGGAGACCCAGTACTTC
>TRBJ2-1|.|.|TRBV7-2
CAIISFGEQFF
TGTGCCATCATCTCCTTTGGTGAGCAGTTCTTC
>TRBJ2-6|.|.|TRBV20-1
CSARVGRSSGANVLTF
TGCAGTGCTAGAGTTGGAAGATCCTCTGGGGCCAACGTCCTGACTTTC
>TRBJ1-6|.|.|TRBV25-1
CASTLGQNSPLHF
TGTGCCAGCACGTTGGGGCAAAATTCACCCCTCCACTTT
>TRBJ2-2|.|TRBD2|TRBV3-1
CASSGLAGGSHTGELFF
TGTGCCAGCAGCGGACTAGCGGGAGGGTCTCACACCGGGGAGCTGTTTTTT
>TRBJ2-1|few|.|TRBV7-2
CASSPWGDYNEQFF
TGTGCCAGCAGCCCATGGGGGGACTACAATGAGCAGTTCTTC
>TRBJ1-4|.|TRBD1|TRBV5-1
CASSLKFRQGEEKLFF
TGCGCCAGCAGCTTAAAATTTCGGCAGGGGGAAGAAAAACTGTTTTTT
>TRBJ2-1|many|TRBD1|TRBV7-2
CASSRKVGTGYNEQFF
TGTGCCAGCAGCCGAAAAGTGGGGACAGGGTACAATGAGCAGTTCTTC
>TRBJ2-2|.|.|TRBV7-3
CASSSTSTGELFF
TGTGCCAGCAGCTCGACATCTACCGGGGAGCTGTTTTTT
>TRBJ2-7|.|.|TRBV5-5
CASSLATGSGYEQYF
TGTGCCAGCAGCTTGGCTACAGGGAGTGGCTACGAGCAGTACTTC
>TRBJ2-3|many|.|TRBV7-3
CASSRQMDTDTQYF
TGTGCCAGCAGCCGTCAGATGGACACAGATACGCAGTATTTT
>TRBJ2-7|.|.|TRBV12-3/TRBV12-4
CASSYGDAYEQYF
TGTGCCAGCAGTTACGGAGATGCCTACGAGCAGTACTTC
>TRBJ2-7|.|.|TRBV6-5
CASSYSRDYEQYF
TGTGCCAGCAGTTACTCGAGGGACTACGAGCAGTACTTC
>TRBJ1-3|.|TRBD1|TRBV5-6
CASSWGTGGNTIYF
TGTGCCAGCAGCTGGGGGACAGGAGGAAACACCATATATTTT
>TRBJ1-2|.|TRBD1|TRBV20-1
CSARLAGGNGYTF
TGCAGTGCTAGGTTGGCAGGGGGCAACGGCTACACCTTC
>TRBJ2-3|few|TRBD2|TRBV6-2/TRBV6-3
CASSPGLADADTQYF
TGTGCCAGCAGTCCGGGACTAGCGGACGCAGATACGCAGTATTTT
>TRBJ2-1|few|.|TRBV27
CASSLQMHNEQFF
TGTGCCAGCTCGTTACAAATGCACAATGAGCAGTTCTTC
>TRBJ1-5|.|.|TRBV20-1
CSARIAGGDYQPQHF
TGCAGTGCTAGAATCGCGGGGGGCGATTATCAGCCCCAGCATTTT
>TRBJ2-3|.|.|TRBV11-3
CASSPTGPGTDTQYF
TGTGCCAGCAGCCCGACTGGGCCTGGCACAGATACGCAGTATTTT
>TRBJ1-5|many|.|TRBV27
CASSARDKGRPQHF
TGTGCCAGCAGCGCCCGTGACAAAGGACGTCCCCAGCATTTT
>TRBJ1-5|few|TRBD1|TRBV10-3
CAISEKTGTSNQPQHF
TGTGCCATCAGTGAGAAGACAGGGACTAGCAATCAGCCCCAGCATTTT
>TRBJ1-2|.|.|TRBV11-2
CASSSGTSYGYTF
TGTGCCAGCAGCTCAGGGACGTCGTATGGCTACACCTTC
>TRBJ2-1|.|.|TRBV27
CASRSGPYNEQFF
TGTGCCAGCAGATCTGGACCCTACAATGAGCAGTTCTTC
>TRBJ1-6|.|.|TRBV10-3
CATKERPSYNSPLHF
TGTGCCACCAAAGAACGACCCTCCTATAATTCACCCCTCCACTTT
>TRBJ2-3|many|TRBD2|TRBV7-2
CASSPGTSGVSTDTQYF
TGTGCCAGCAGTCCCGGGACTAGCGGGGTTAGCACAGATACGCAGTATTTT
>TRBJ2-5|few|.|TRBV6-2/TRBV6-3
CASSSGQIAETQYF
TGTGCCAGCAGTAGTGGACAAATCGCGGAGACCCAGTACTTC
>TRBJ1-2|few|.|TRBV5-5
CASSLDLTLPYGYTF
TGTGCCAGCAGCTTGGATCTCACGCTGCCCTATGGCTACACCTTC
>TRBJ2-7|few|TRBD2|TRBV6-6
CASSGEGEGSYEQYF
TGTGCCAGCAGTGGGGAGGGAGAGGGGTCCTACGAGCAGTACTTC
>TRBJ2-3|few|.|TRBV6-1
CASSEFKGSPTSTDTQYF
TGTGCCAGCAGTGAATTCAAAGGTTCCCCCACTAGCACAGATACGCAGTATTTT
>TRBJ1-1|.|.|TRBV4-3
CASSQAMIRDGPGAEAFF
TGCGCCAGCAGCCAAGCAATGATCAGGGATGGGCCTGGGGCTGAAGCTTTCTTT
>TRBJ2-7|.|.|TRBV28
CASKAWGQGITYEQYF
TGTGCCAGCAAGGCATGGGGGCAGGGGATTACTTACGAGCAGTACTTC